This entry is about one T cell receptor (beta chain). Its matching antigen is unknown. The time point was: blood at routine non-recurrence follow-up after resection. Unsorted whole RNA samples from tumor, nontumor lung or frozen PBMC were sequenced. This specimen belongs to a study of spatial heterogeneity in lung cancer. Study summary: Median follow-up for sequenced PBMC samples was about two years after resection, when such samples existed.

Germline assignment: CDR1 SEHNR and CDR2 FQNEAQ (reference sequence). V gave up 5 bases and J gave up 10 bases, with 11 bases separating them. This CDR3 contains 11 residues. Single TCR cDNA molecules each had their own unique molecular identifier. TCRdb re-called the 5' RACE reads through MiXCR, storing one row per CDR3 protein. The table has under 150,000 distinct CDR3 sequences, roughly 10% seen once; the top ten hold roughly 26%. Study observations and caveats: Circulating ubiquitous expanded tumor TCRs were observed more frequently at resection than at follow-up.

Sample: PBMCs, taken at follow-up. This chain joins TRBV7-9 and TRBJ1-1; no firm D call. The sequence was collected from a female donor with early-stage non-small cell lung cancer. CDR3 loop: CASSTTDVAFF. The DNA for the CDR3 is TGTGCCAGCAGCACGACTGACGTAGCTTTCTTT.